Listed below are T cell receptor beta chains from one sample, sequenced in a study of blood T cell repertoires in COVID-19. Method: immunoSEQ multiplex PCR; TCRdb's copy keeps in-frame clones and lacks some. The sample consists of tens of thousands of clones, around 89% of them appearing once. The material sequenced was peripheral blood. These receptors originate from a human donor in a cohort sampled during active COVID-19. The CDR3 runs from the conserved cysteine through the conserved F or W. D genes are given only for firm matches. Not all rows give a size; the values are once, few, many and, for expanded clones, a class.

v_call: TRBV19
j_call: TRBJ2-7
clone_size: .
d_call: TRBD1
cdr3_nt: TGTGCCAGTAGTACACGGGACAGGGGCAATCCCTACGAGCAGTACTTC
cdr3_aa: CASSTRDRGNPYEQYF

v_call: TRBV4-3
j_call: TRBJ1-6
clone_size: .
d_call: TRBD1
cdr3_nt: TGCGCCAGCAGCCAGGGCCGGGACAGGGGTACCCTCCACTTT
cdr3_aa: CASSQGRDRGTLHF

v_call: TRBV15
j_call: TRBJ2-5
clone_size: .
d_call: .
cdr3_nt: TGTGCCACCAGTGGACAGTTACAAGAGACCCAGTACTTC
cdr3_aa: CATSGQLQETQYF

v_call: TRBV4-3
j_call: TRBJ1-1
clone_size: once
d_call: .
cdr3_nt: TGCGCCAGCAGCCAAGAGAGGAGGGATACTGAAGCTTTCTTT
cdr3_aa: CASSQERRDTEAFF

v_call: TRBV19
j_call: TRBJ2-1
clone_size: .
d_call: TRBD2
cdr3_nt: TGTGCCAGTAGTACAGGGACTAGCGGGAGAAATGAGCAGTTCTTC
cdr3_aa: CASSTGTSGRNEQFF

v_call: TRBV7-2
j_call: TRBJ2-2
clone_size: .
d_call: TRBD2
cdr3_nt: TGTGCCAGCAGCTTAAAAGGACTAGCGGGAGTTACCACCGGGGAGCTGTTTTTT
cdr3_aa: CASSLKGLAGVTTGELFF

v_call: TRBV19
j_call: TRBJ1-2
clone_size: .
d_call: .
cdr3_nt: TGTGCCAGTAGGGACGTGTGGAGGGATGGCTACACCTTC
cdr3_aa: CASRDVWRDGYTF

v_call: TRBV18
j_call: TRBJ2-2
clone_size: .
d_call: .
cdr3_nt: TGTGCCAGCTCACCACCCGGGACACCTAACACCGGGGAGCTGTTTTTT
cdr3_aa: CASSPPGTPNTGELFF

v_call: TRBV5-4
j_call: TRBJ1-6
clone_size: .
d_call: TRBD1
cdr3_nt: TGTGCCAGCAGCTTGCAGGGACAGGGTCGGTCACCCCTCCACTTT
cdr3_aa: CASSLQGQGRSPLHF

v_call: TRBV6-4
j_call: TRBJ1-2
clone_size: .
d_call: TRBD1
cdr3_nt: TGTGCCAGCAGGGACCGGACAGGGGGCAACTATGGCTACACCTTC
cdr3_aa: CASRDRTGGNYGYTF

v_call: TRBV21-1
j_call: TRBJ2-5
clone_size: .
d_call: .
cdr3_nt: TGTGCCAGCAGCAACCCAGACGCGACAGGGTTGGAGACCCAGTACTTC
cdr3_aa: CASSNPDATGLETQYF

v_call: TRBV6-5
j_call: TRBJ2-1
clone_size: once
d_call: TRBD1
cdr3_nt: TGTGCCAGCAGTTTTAGGGACAGGGGGACGAATGAGCAGTTCTTC
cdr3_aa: CASSFRDRGTNEQFF

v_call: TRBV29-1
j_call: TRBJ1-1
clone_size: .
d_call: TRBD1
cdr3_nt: TGCAGCGTTGCCTCCGGGACAGGGCGCGCTGAAGCTTTCTTT
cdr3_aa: CSVASGTGRAEAFF

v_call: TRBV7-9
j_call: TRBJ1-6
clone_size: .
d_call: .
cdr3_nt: TGTGCCAGCAGCTTAGGTAGCCCTAATTCACCCCTCCACTTT
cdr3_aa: CASSLGSPNSPLHF

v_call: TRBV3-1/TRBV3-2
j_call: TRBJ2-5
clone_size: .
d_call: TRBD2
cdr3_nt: TGTGCCAGCAGCCCCCGTGGTAGCGGGAGTTCTGAGACCCAGTACTTC
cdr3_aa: CASSPRGSGSSETQYF

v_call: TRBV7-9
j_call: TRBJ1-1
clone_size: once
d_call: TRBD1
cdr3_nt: TGTGCCAGCAGCTTACCACGGACAGGGGTTTTCATGAACACTGAAGCTTTCTTT
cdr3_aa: CASSLPRTGVFMNTEAFF

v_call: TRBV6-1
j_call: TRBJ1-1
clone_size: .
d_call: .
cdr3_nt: TGTGCCAGCAGTGAAGTTGGGGGGGGGTCGTCGTGGAACACTGAAGCTTTCTTT
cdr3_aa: CASSEVGGGSSWNTEAFF

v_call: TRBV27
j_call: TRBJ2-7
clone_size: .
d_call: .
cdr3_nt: TGTGCCAGCAGTCCCGCGGCCCGGGACACTTTTTACGAGCAGTACTTC
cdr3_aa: CASSPAARDTFYEQYF

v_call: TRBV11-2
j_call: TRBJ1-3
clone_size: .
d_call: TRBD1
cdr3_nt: TGTGCCAGCAGCTTAGTGGGGACAGGTCAACATTTT
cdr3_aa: CASSLVGTGQHF

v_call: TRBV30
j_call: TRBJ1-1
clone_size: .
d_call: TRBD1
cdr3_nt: TGTGCCTGGAGTGTTTCAGACAGGGTGTCTGAAGCTTTCTTT
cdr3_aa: CAWSVSDRVSEAFF

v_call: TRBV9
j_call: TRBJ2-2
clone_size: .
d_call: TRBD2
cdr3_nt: TGTGCCAGCAGCCACTTTGCGGGGGGGACAAACACCGGGGAGCTGTTTTTT
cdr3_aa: CASSHFAGGTNTGELFF

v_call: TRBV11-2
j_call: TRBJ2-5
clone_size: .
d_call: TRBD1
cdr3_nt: TGTGCCAGCAGCTTAGGACAGGGGCGTGGAGAGACCCAGTACTTC
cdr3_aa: CASSLGQGRGETQYF

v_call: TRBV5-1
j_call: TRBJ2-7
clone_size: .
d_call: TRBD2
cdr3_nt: TGCGCCAGCAGCACTAGCGGGGGGGCTTACGAGCAGTACTTC
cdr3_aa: CASSTSGGAYEQYF

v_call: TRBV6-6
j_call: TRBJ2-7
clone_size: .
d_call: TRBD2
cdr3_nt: TGTGCCAGCAGTTACTCGGCTAGCGGAGTTACTGAGCAGTACTTC
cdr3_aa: CASSYSASGVTEQYF

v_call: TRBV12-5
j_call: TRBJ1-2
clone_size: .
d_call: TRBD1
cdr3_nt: TGTGCTAGTGGTTTGCCCCCCGCGGGACAGGGGATAAGCTATGGCTACACCTTC
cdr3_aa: CASGLPPAGQGISYGYTF

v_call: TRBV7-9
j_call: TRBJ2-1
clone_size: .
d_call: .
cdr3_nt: TGTGCCAGCAGCTTACGGGGCAATGAGCAGTTCTTC
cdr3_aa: CASSLRGNEQFF

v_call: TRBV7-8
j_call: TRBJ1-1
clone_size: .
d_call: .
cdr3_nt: TGTGCCAGCAGCCCGACAGCGAACACTGAAGCTTTCTTT
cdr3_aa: CASSPTANTEAFF

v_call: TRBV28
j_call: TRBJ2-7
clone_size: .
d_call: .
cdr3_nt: TGTGCCAGCAGTCTACCCTCGGGTGTAAACTACGAGCAGTACTTC
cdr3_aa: CASSLPSGVNYEQYF

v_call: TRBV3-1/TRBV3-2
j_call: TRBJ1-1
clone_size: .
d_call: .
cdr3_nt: TGTGCCAGCAGCCAAGTGGGCGCGAAAGCTTTCTTT
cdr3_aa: CASSQVGAKAFF

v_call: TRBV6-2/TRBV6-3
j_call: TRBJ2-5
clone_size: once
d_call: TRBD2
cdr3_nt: TGTGCCAGCAGTTCGCGACTAGCGGGGGGGCCAACTCAAGAGACCCAGTACTTC
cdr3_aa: CASSSRLAGGPTQETQYF

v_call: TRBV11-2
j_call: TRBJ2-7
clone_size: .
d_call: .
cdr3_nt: TGTGCCAGCAGCCCACGGCGGGACCCCATAGGCGAGCAGTACTTC
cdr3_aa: CASSPRRDPIGEQYF

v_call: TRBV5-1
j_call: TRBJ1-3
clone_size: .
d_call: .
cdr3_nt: TGCGCCAGCAGCGTACAGGGTCAGAACTCGAACACCATATATTTT
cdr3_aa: CASSVQGQNSNTIYF

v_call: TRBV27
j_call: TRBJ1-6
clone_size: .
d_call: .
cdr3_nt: TGTGCCAGCAGTTACCAGGACAGAGGTTCACCCCTCCACTTT
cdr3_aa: CASSYQDRGSPLHF

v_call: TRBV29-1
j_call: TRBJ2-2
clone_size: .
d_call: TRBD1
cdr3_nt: TGCAGCGTTGTGATGGGCGGGACAGGGAACACCGGGGAGCTGTTTTTT
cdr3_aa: CSVVMGGTGNTGELFF

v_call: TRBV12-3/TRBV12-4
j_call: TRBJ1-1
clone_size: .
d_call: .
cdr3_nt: TGTGCCAGCAGTTTATCTAGAGGGACTGAAGCTTTCTTT
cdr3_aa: CASSLSRGTEAFF

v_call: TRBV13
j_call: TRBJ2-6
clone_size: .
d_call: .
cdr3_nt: TGTGCCAGTAACCCCCAGGGCAGCTCTGGGGCCAACGTCCTGACTTTC
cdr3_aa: CASNPQGSSGANVLTF

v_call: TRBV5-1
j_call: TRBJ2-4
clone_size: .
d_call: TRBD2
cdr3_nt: TGCGCCAGCAGCGGCGGGGGGAGAGAAAACATTCAGTACTTC
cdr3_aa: CASSGGGRENIQYF

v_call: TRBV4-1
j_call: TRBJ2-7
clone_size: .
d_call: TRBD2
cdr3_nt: TGCGCCAGCAGCCACTGGACTAGCGGGAGGGAGTCGGGCGAGCAGTACTTC
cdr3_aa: CASSHWTSGRESGEQYF

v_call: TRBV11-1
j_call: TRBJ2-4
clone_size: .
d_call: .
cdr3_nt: TGTGCCAGCAGCCCAGGGAGGAGTGGGATTCAGTACTTC
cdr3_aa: CASSPGRSGIQYF

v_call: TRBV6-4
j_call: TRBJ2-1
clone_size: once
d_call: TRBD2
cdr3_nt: TGTGCCAGCAGTGAAGGCTGGACTAGCGGGGGTTACAATGAGCAGTTCTTC
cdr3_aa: CASSEGWTSGGYNEQFF